A single sample is the source of the 7 T cell receptor beta chains below, sequenced in a study of neoadjuvant anti-PD-1 for oral cavity cancer. Using immunoSEQ multiplex PCR, the repertoire was profiled, and TCRdb retains in-frame clones only, with some absent. Of 5,000 or so clones listed, about three fifths are singletons. Sequenced material: tumor tissue, taken before nivolumab (anti-PD-1) treatment. The receptor source for this set is a person between 40 and 80 years old with oral cavity squamous cell carcinoma.

V gene TRBV18 combines with J gene TRBJ1-1; D ambiguous. Germline V gene lookup returns CDR1 KGHSH and CDR2 LQKENI. The CDR3 covers 15 residues. Trimming removed 3 bases at V and 4 bases at J, with 15 bases between. The DNA of the CDR3 is TGTGCCAGCTCACCGGTGGTTAGGGATGGCACTGAAGCTTTCTTT. Its translation is CASSPVVRDGTEAFF.

This clone showed up just a few times. The chain recombines TRBV18 with TRBJ2-5, with 7 bases aligning to TRBD1. The V segment lost 0 bases and the J segment 5 bases; nucleotides outside the gene matches: 9. CDR3 length: 16 residues. The germline V gene has CDR1 KGHSH and CDR2 LQKENI. CDR3 bases: TGTGCCAGCTCACCACCGGGGACAGTCCGCGGGGAGACCCAGTACTTC. As protein: CASSPPGTVRGETQYF.

The J gene is TRBJ2-1, the V gene TRBV5-4, with TRBD2 identical over 10 bases. Germline assignment: CDR1 SGHNT and CDR2 YYREEE (reference sequence). This CDR3 has 13 amino acids. The V gene end was trimmed by 3 bases and the J gene end by 10 bases; junction bases not matched to a gene: 4. In nucleotides, the CDR3 is TGTGCCAGCAGCTCCGGGACTAGCGAGGAGCAGTTCTTC. Amino acid sequence: CASSSGTSEEQFF.

This clone was detected once. The gene calls are TRBV19 and TRBJ1-1; D is unresolved. Per the germline V gene, CDR1 is LNHDA and CDR2 is SQIVND (reference sequence). Trimming shortened V by 1 base and J by 0 bases, and 9 bases separated the two germline ends. The CDR3 has 15 residues. The CDR3 DNA reads TGTGCCAGTAGTATAGGGGTTCTCATGAACACTGAAGCTTTCTTT. This sequence encodes CASSIGVLMNTEAFF.

The rearrangement links TRBV7-9 to TRBJ1-3; D remains ambiguous. V dropped 5 bases and J dropped 0 bases, with 14 bases sitting between them. The germline CDR1 and CDR2 sequences are SEHNR and FQNEAQ (reference sequence). The CDR3 has 16 amino acids. CDR3 nucleotides: TGTGCCAGCAGCGGAAAGAGGCGGCTCTCTGGAAACACCATATATTTT. This gives the protein CASSGKRRLSGNTIYF.

This clone is medium-sized (0.01 to 0.1%) within its sample. This chain uses TRBV11-3 with TRBJ2-7, with 8 bases aligning to TRBD2. Trimming took 5 bases from V and 5 from J; bases not matched to a gene: 5. This CDR3 has 13 amino acids. Germline values: CDR1 SGHNT, CDR2 YENEEA. The DNA of the CDR3 is TGTGCCAGCAGCCCAAGCGGGAGTCACGAGCAGTACTTC. Translating it yields CASSPSGSHEQYF.

This clone was detected a few times. The chain links TRBV18 to TRBJ1-1; tentative D call: TRBD1 (5 bases). CDR1 is KGHSH and CDR2 is LQKENI in the germline V gene. Trimming took off 0 bases at V and 4 bases at J, with 9 bases between the two ends. The CDR3 covers 14 residues. This chain's CDR3 is CASSPPGASTEAFF. Written as DNA, the CDR3 is TGTGCCAGCTCACCACCCGGGGCAAGCACTGAAGCTTTCTTT.